These 19 T cell receptor beta chains came from one sample sequenced in a study of T cells in Graves' hyperthyroidism and ophthalmopathy. RNA transcripts yielded amplified TCR beta CDR3 regions. A set of HTBI primers served as the primers for a first-round RT-PCR of the TCR CDR3. TCRdb reprocessed the multiplex PCR reads with MiXCR, giving one entry per CDR3 protein. The sample includes approximately 400,000 distinct CDR3 sequences, 14% to 15% of them seen just once. Sequencing input: blood. The source of these receptors is a woman in her 30s with Graves' hyperthyroidism.

This clonotype showed up just a few times. The chain is built from TRBV20-1 and TRBJ2-6; a weak D match, TRBD1 (6 bases). The CDR3 has 16 residues. Per the germline V gene, CDR1 is DFQATT and CDR2 is SNEGSKA (reference sequence). Trimming cost V 3 bases and J 0 bases, with 12 bases left between them. CDR3 nucleotide sequence: TGCAGTGCTAGCAGGGGCCTAAGCTCTGGGGCCAACGTCCTGACTTTC. Protein sequence: CSASRGLSSGANVLTF.

This clonotype was counted a few times. The J gene is TRBJ2-3, the V gene TRBV27, with 7 nucleotides matching TRBD2. This CDR3 is 15 amino acids long. From germline, CDR1 is MNHEY and CDR2 SMNVEV (reference sequence). V dropped 2 bases and J dropped 2; count of bases not matched to a gene: 4. This CDR3 is CASSLREAPTDTQYF. The CDR3 DNA is TGTGCCAGCAGTTTACGGGAGGCTCCCACAGATACGCAGTATTTT.

The table lists this clonotype with a count of one. The chain has TRBV28 and TRBJ2-3; no reliable D call. Looked up from germline, CDR1 is MDHEN and CDR2 is SYDVKM. The length of the CDR3 is 14 residues. Trimming removed 4 bases at V and 4 bases at J, with 12 bases between. The CDR3 DNA is TGTGCCAGCAGTTCGACCATAGCCGCAGATACGCAGTATTTT. This gives the protein CASSSTIAADTQYF.

The chain has TRBV29-1 and TRBJ2-1, with D possibly being TRBD1 (6 bases). Germline V CDR1 and CDR2: SQVTM, ANQGSEA. The CDR3 runs to 12 residues. The V gene lost 2 bases and the J gene lost 8 bases, with 10 bases spanning the gap. The CDR3 region has the DNA TGCAGCGTTGAACCCCCAGGGGATGAGCAGTTCTTC. It codes for CSVEPPGDEQFF.

This clonotype was counted at least ten times. This rearrangement joins TRBV6-1 to TRBJ1-5; D might be TRBD1 (5 bases). Germline V lookup: CDR1 MNHNS, CDR2 SASEGT. The CDR3 extends over 14 amino acids. Trimming removed 1 base at V and 3 bases at J, with 7 bases between. CDR3 in amino acids: CASSEGQNNQPQHF. DNA of the CDR3: TGTGCCAGCAGTGAAGGACAGAACAATCAGCCCCAGCATTTT.

Ten or more counts support this clonotype. The V and J genes are TRBV20-1 and TRBJ2-1; D unclear. The CDR3 sequence is 12 residues long. Germline CDR1 and CDR2: DFQATT and SNEGSKA (reference sequence). The germline V and J ends were trimmed by 4 bases and 6 bases, with 10 bases remaining between them. This chain's CDR3 is CSAIIPANEQFF. In DNA form, the CDR3 reads TGCAGTGCTATAATCCCCGCCAATGAGCAGTTCTTC.

This clonotype was recorded at least ten times. The V and J genes are TRBV3-1 and TRBJ2-7; D may be TRBD1 (6 bases). The CDR3 runs to 15 residues. CDR1 and CDR2 from the germline V gene are LGHDT and YNNKEL (reference sequence). The V gene lost 1 base and the J gene lost 3 bases, with 13 bases spanning the gap. CDR3 sequence reads: CASSQAQGAFYEQYF. The CDR3 DNA follows: TGTGCCAGCAGCCAAGCACAGGGTGCTTTCTACGAGCAGTACTTC.

This clonotype was picked up many times. J is TRBJ2-1 and V is TRBV6-1, with TRBD2 matching 12 bases. The germline V gene has CDR1 MNHNS and CDR2 SASEGT. The CDR3 consists of 15 residues. Losses at the gene ends were 4 bases for V and 5 bases for J; bases not matched to a gene: 3. CDR3 sequence reads: CASSAGLAGNNEQFF. The CDR3 coding sequence is TGTGCCAGCAGTGCCGGACTAGCGGGAAACAATGAGCAGTTCTTC.

This clonotype has ten or more counts. The CDR3 protein is CASSKPTRGLALQETQYF. CDR3 nucleotides: TGTGCCAGCAGCAAACCTACGAGGGGGTTGGCCCTCCAAGAGACCCAGTACTTC. The chain recombines TRBV7-2 with TRBJ2-5, with a tentative D call TRBD1 (6 bases). V was shortened by 5 bases and J by 1 base, with 23 bases between the two germline ends. The CDR3 has 18 amino acids. CDR1 is SGHTA, CDR2 FQGNSA, per germline.

This clonotype was recorded many times. The rearrangement joins TRBV9 to TRBJ1-2, with D perhaps TRBD1 (5 bases). CDR3 size: 12 residues. Germline loops: CDR1 SGDLS, CDR2 YYNGEE. Trimming left V 2 bases short and J 5 bases short, with 7 bases between. The CDR3 protein is CASSVRDYGYTF. CDR3 nucleotides: TGTGCCAGCAGCGTCAGGGATTATGGCTACACCTTC. Full variable domain (rest looked up from reference TRBV9 and TRBJ1-2): DSGVTQTPKHLITATGQRVTLRCSPRSGDLSVYWYQQSLDQGLQFLIQYYNGEERAKGNILERFSAQQFPDLHSELNLSSLELGDSALYFCASSVRDYGYTFGSGTRLTVV.

This clonotype was seen only a few times. The V and J genes are TRBV18 and TRBJ1-6; 8 bases line up with TRBD1. V trimming: 4 bases; J trimming: 10 bases; junction bases outside the gene matches: 3. The V gene's germline CDR1 is KGHSH and CDR2 LQKENI. CDR3 length: 13 residues. The CDR3 region is CASSQDRASPLHF. The DNA of the CDR3 is TGTGCCAGCTCACAGGACAGGGCGTCACCCCTCCACTTT.

This clonotype was found a few times. The genes are TRBV5-5 and TRBJ2-5; 9 bases align to TRBD1. CDR1 is SGHKS and CDR2 is YYEKEE in the germline V gene (reference sequence). The junction had 8 bases not matched to a gene; V was cut back by 3 bases and J by 5 bases. CDR3 size: 15 residues. The CDR3 is CASSSGTGTPETQYF. The CDR3 DNA reads TGTGCCAGCAGCTCCGGGACAGGGACGCCGGAGACCCAGTACTTC. Using reference TRBV5-5 and TRBJ2-5 for the parts outside the CDR3, the full variable domain is DAGVTQSPTHLIKTRGQQVTLRCSPISGHKSVSWYQQVLGQGPQFIFQYYEKEERGRGNFPDRFSARQFPNYSSELNVNALLLGDSALYLCASSSGTGTPETQYFGPGTRLLVL.

This chain links TRBV20-1 with TRBJ2-1, with 12 bases aligning to TRBD2. The CDR3 runs 15 residues. Per germline, CDR1 DFQATT and CDR2 SNEGSKA (reference sequence). V shed 0 bases and J 10 bases; nucleotides not matched to a gene: 7. CDR3 amino acids: CSARDPSGRAREQFF. The CDR3 region has the DNA TGCAGTGCTAGAGATCCTAGCGGGAGGGCCAGGGAGCAGTTCTTC.

The table lists this clonotype with many counts. The gene calls are TRBV18 and TRBJ1-2; D gene unclear. The CDR3 is 14 amino acids. Germline CDR1 reads KGHSH; CDR2 reads LQKENI. V was shortened by 0 bases and J by 0 bases, with 5 bases between the two germline ends. CDR3 DNA sequence: TGTGCCAGCTCACCACCCCACGCTAACTATGGCTACACCTTC. This encodes CASSPPHANYGYTF.

The chain uses TRBV11-2 and TRBJ2-7; 9 nucleotides agree with TRBD2. This CDR3 is 14 amino acids long. Trimming removed 5 bases from V and 3 bases from J; junction bases left unmatched: 5. Germline V gives CDR1 SGHAT, CDR2 FQNNGV. CDR3 loop: CASSPPTSGYEQYF. CDR3 nucleotide sequence: TGTGCCAGCAGCCCCCCGACTAGCGGCTACGAGCAGTACTTC.

This clonotype has more than one count but fewer than ten. This may arise from a read error, as a much more abundant clone is one base away. The V call is TRBV28, the J call TRBJ2-1, with D tentatively TRBD1 (7 bases). The germline gives CDR1 MDHEN, CDR2 SYDVKM. The length of the CDR3 is 16 residues. Here the CDR3 DNA reads TGTGTCAGCAGGGGGGAAAGCGGAAAAGCCTACAATGAGCAGTTCTTC. Its protein product is CVSRGESGKAYNEQFF. The full variable domain, with the rest looked up from reference TRBV28 and TRBJ2-1, is DVKVTQSSRYLVKRTGEKVFLECVQDMDHENMFWYRQDPGLGLRLIYFSYDVKMKEKGDIPEGYSVSREKKERFSLILESASTNQTSMYLCVSRGESGKAYNEQFFGPGTRLTVL.

In this sample, this clonotype turned up many times. The genes are TRBV6-1 and TRBJ2-4; no clear D. V dropped 6 bases and J dropped 9 bases, with 15 bases sitting between them. Germline V lookup: CDR1 MNHNS, CDR2 SASEGT. This CDR3 comprises 13 residues. This chain's CDR3 is CASSLNALGIQYF. CDR3 in DNA: TGTGCCAGCAGCCTCAATGCTCTGGGCATTCAGTACTTC.

This clonotype has a count of ten or more. The chain couples TRBV7-2 to TRBJ2-1, with 7 bases lining up with TRBD2. Per germline, CDR1 SGHTA and CDR2 FQGNSA. Germline trimming cut 7 bases from V and 4 bases from J; bases unmatched to any gene: 10. The length of the CDR3 is 15 residues. CDR3 residues: CASTSGPGGYNEQFF. As DNA, the CDR3 is TGTGCCAGCACCTCTGGCCCGGGGGGTTACAATGAGCAGTTCTTC.

There are many counts of this clonotype. The V gene is TRBV28, the J gene TRBJ2-5, with 15 bases that match TRBD2. V lost 3 bases, J lost 2 bases, and 1 base stayed unmatched. The CDR3 runs 16 residues. Looked up from germline, CDR1 is MDHEN and CDR2 is SYDVKM. CDR3 in amino acids: CASSFGLAGGQETQYF. The CDR3 DNA is TGTGCCAGCAGTTTCGGACTAGCGGGAGGGCAAGAGACCCAGTACTTC.